This T cell receptor beta chain was captured by sequencing in a study of blood T cell repertoires in COVID-19. Adults between roughly 18 and 89 years of age took part from 24 US areas. In the original workflow: Using reference gene primer amplification, nucleated cell counts were estimated. Produced via immunoSEQ multiplex PCR; TCRdb's table is partial and in-frame only. Clone size and the V and J calls come from that table; the DNA yielded D and trimming. The sample gives 200,000 to 250,000 clones, 87% of which show up once; 10% is in the top ten. Germline V gene lookup returns CDR1 LNHDA and CDR2 SQIVND (reference sequence). The CDR3 runs to 13 residues. V was clipped by 7 bases and J by 6 bases, with 13 bases between them.

The J gene is TRBJ1-5, the V gene TRBV19; D remains ambiguous. This sequence was found in a man younger than 35 with acute COVID-19. Sequencing was performed on PBMCs or T cells enriched from blood (not recorded which). CDR3 bases: TGTGCCAGTACTGGGCAGGTCGGTCAGCCCCAGCATTTT. It yields the protein CASTGQVGQPQHF.